This record covers a single TCR beta chain. V lost 3 bases and J 2 bases, leaving 22 bases between the germline ends. The germline CDR1 and CDR2 sequences are LNHDA and SQIVND (reference sequence). There are 18 residues in the CDR3. This entry comes from a study of technical replicates of blood from several donors. Profiled with immunoSEQ multiplex PCR; TCRdb holds only in-frame clones, not every one. The table has tens of thousands of clones, roughly 94% seen once. The chain carries TRBV19 and TRBJ1-1; perhaps TRBD1 as D (6 bases). The source material was T cells isolated from PBMCs. The clonotype was recovered from a human donor in good health. CDR3 sequence (DNA): TGTGCCAGTAGTATTACAGGGAACTGGAAATTAATTAACACTGAAGCTTTCTTT. Translating gives CASSITGNWKLINTEAFF.